The entry that follows covers one T cell receptor (beta chain) sequence. Its antigen is unidentified. In the ViraFEST assay, antigen-specific CD4+ clonotypes were identified by expansion after peptide-pool stimulation. After around ten days in culture, the CD4+ T cells were isolated. Vaccinated recipients, who were negative for nucleocapsid antibodies, had no history of SARS-CoV-2 infection. A density of approximately 2 million PBMC per well was used; these cells were cultured with 9.5 to 10 IU/ml IL-2 and about 9.5 ug/ml peptides. The source of the sample is a study of vaccination effects on CD4 cells after COVID-19. General study results and limits: Vaccine- and infection-induced clones showed marked clonal contraction late following vaccination.

Sequenced by immunoSEQ multiplex PCR; TCRdb stores in-frame clones only, minus some. The sample includes tens of thousands of clones, roughly 76% of them seen just once. Sample: CD4+ T cells from PBMCs cultured with SARS-CoV-2 spike peptides, taken before COVID-19 vaccination. This receptor was taken from a human donor who received a COVID-19 vaccine.

As DNA, the CDR3 is TGTGCCAGCAGCTTATTTGAGACCCAGTACTTC. Amino acid sequence: CASSLFETQYF. The chain recombines TRBV13 with TRBJ2-5; D remains ambiguous. The germline V gene has CDR1 PRHDT and CDR2 FYEKMQ (reference sequence). The CDR3 is 11 amino acids. The V and J ends lost 2 bases and 5 bases respectively, with 3 bases between them.